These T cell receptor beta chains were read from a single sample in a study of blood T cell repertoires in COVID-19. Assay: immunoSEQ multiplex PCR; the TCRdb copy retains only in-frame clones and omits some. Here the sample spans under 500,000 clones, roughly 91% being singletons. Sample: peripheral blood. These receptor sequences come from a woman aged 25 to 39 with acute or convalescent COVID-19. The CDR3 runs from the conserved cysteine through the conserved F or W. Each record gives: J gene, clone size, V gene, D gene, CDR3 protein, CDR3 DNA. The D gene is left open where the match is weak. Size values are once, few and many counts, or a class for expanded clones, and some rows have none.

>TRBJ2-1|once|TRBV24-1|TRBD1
CATSRPGQGTNEQFF
TGTGCCACCAGCCGTCCGGGACAGGGAACCAATGAGCAGTTCTTC
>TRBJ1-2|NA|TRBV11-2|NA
CASSPPSGRSNYGYTF
TGTGCCAGCAGCCCCCCGAGTGGCAGGTCTAACTATGGCTACACCTTC
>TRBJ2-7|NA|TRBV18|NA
CASSPPSTNEQYF
TGTGCCAGCTCACCACCGTCTACCAACGAGCAGTACTTC
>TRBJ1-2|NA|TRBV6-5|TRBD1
CASRQGGLSGGYTF
TGTGCCAGCCGACAGGGGGGTCTATCAGGTGGCTACACCTTC
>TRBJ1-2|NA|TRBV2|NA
CASSEEAGFYGYTF
TGTGCCAGCAGTGAAGAGGCAGGATTCTATGGCTACACCTTC
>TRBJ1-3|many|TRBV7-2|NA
CASSPRAGPSGNTIYF
TGTGCCAGCAGCCCGCGTGCGGGACCCTCTGGAAACACCATATATTTT
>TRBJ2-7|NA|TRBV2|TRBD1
CASSGPRDRLTF
TGTGCCAGCAGTGGCCCTCGGGACAGGCTTACCTTC
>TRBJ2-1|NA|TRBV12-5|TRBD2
CASGKLTPPGSGGRPVYNEQFF
TGTGCTAGTGGAAAGCTCACCCCCCCGGGTAGCGGGGGCCGGCCCGTCTACAATGAGCAGTTCTTC
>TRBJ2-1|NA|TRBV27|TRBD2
CASSFRGAYNEQFF
TGTGCCAGCAGTTTCCGGGGGGCCTACAATGAGCAGTTCTTC
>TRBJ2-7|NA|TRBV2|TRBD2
CASSGGSGDTFRTYEQYF
TGTGCCAGCAGTGGAGGTAGCGGGGATACTTTTAGGACCTACGAGCAGTACTTC
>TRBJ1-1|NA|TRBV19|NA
CASGFLRGVRNTEAFF
TGTGCCAGTGGGTTTCTTCGGGGGGTGAGGAACACTGAAGCTTTCTTT
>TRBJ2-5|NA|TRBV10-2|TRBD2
CASCRGGAKETQYF
TGCGCCAGCTGTCGCGGGGGGGCCAAGGAGACCCAGTACTTC
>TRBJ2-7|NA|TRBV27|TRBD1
CASSLRPGTGPYEQYF
TGTGCCAGCAGTTTACGCCCCGGGACAGGCCCCTACGAGCAGTACTTC
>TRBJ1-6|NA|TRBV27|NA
CASRSDSYRDSPLHF
TGTGCCAGCAGGAGCGATAGCTACAGGGATTCACCCCTCCACTTT
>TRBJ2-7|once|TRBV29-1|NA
CSVVIYIGITYEQYF
TGCAGCGTTGTTATTTATATCGGGATTACCTACGAGCAGTACTTC
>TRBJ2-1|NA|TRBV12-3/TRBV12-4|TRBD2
CASSPQGGSEFF
TGTGCCAGCAGTCCCCAGGGAGGGAGTGAGTTCTTC
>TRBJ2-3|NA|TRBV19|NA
CASSVQGKSTDTQYF
TGTGCCAGTAGTGTACAGGGAAAAAGCACAGATACGCAGTATTTT
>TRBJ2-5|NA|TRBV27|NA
CASSLGAGTLKYF
TGTGCCAGCAGTTTAGGGGCAGGAACGTTGAAGTACTTC
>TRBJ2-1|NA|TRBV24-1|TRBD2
CATSDLAASSYNEQFF
TGTGCCACCAGTGATCTAGCGGCGAGCTCCTACAATGAGCAGTTCTTC
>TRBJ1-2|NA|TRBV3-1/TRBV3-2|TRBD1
CASSPIRRGTGYGYTF
TGTGCCAGCAGCCCGATCAGAAGAGGGACAGGATATGGCTACACCTTC
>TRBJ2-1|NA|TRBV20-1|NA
CSASRQGKVNEQFF
TGCAGTGCTAGTCGGCAGGGAAAGGTCAATGAGCAGTTCTTC
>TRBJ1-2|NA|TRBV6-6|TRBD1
CASSYAAGTGEGYTF
TGTGCCAGCAGTTACGCCGCCGGGACAGGGGAAGGCTACACCTTC
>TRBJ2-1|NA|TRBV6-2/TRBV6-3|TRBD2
CASSTLAGAHNEQFF
TGTGCCAGCAGCACGTTAGCGGGGGCCCACAATGAGCAGTTCTTC
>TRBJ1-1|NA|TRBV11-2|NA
CASSPERMDTEAFF
TGTGCCAGCAGCCCCGAGAGGATGGACACTGAAGCTTTCTTT
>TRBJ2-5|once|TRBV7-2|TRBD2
CASSLVGGSETQYF
TGTGCCAGCAGCTTAGTGGGAGGGTCGGAGACCCAGTACTTC